These 14 T cell receptor beta chains originate from one sample sequenced in a study of T cell changes during pregnancy in multiple sclerosis. Measured with immunoSEQ multiplex PCR; TCRdb has only the in-frame clones, and not every one. The top ten hold about 0.65% of the sample, which has about 45,000 clones, about 93% seen once. The sequences come from CD4+ T cells from peripheral blood mononuclear cells, collected before pregnancy. All receptors derive from a female donor with multiple sclerosis, enrolled in a pregnancy study.

The chain has TRBV5-5 and TRBJ1-1; tentatively, D is TRBD1 (6 bases). Trimming cost V 2 bases and J 3 bases, with 17 bases left between them. The CDR3 extends over 16 amino acids. Germline CDR1 SGHKS, CDR2 YYEKEE (reference sequence). CDR3 coding DNA: TGTGCCAGCAGCTTTAGGGGGGGCCGCCGGGACACTGAAGCTTTCTTT. This codes for CASSFRGGRRDTEAFF.

This sequence joins TRBV5-1 and TRBJ2-7, with a weak D call TRBD1 (6 bases). This CDR3 has 14 amino acids. CDR1 is SGHRS, CDR2 YFSETQ, per germline. The V gene lost 4 bases and the J gene lost 4 bases, with 15 bases spanning the gap. The CDR3 bases are TGCGCCAGCAGCAGGGGACAAGAGGGATACGAGCAGTACTTC. Translated, it gives CASSRGQEGYEQYF.

This rearrangement joins TRBV28 to TRBJ1-1; D might be TRBD1 (6 bases). Germline V gene data show CDR1 as MDHEN and CDR2 as SYDVKM. The CDR3 consists of 14 residues. Trimming left V 3 bases short and J 1 base short, with 9 bases between. The chain's CDR3 is CASSFEGGNTEAFF. CDR3 sequence (DNA): TGTGCCAGCAGTTTCGAAGGGGGGAACACTGAAGCTTTCTTT.

V and J are TRBV7-8 and TRBJ2-4, with D perhaps matching TRBD2 (6 bases). This CDR3 is built from 14 residues. The V and J ends lost 2 bases and 7 bases respectively, with 12 bases between them. Germline-derived CDR1 and CDR2 are SGHVS and FQNEAQ. The CDR3 is CASSLIGRGNIQYF. The CDR3 nucleotides read TGTGCCAGCAGCTTAATCGGGAGAGGGAACATTCAGTACTTC.

The J gene is TRBJ2-7, the V gene TRBV7-3, with 12 bases that match TRBD2. CDR1 is SGHTA and CDR2 is FQGTGA in the germline V gene. This CDR3 spans 15 amino acids. V was clipped by 7 bases and J by 10 bases; unmatched bases: 14. The CDR3 region has the DNA TGTGCCAGCAACCCCAATACTAGCGGGAGGCCCCCCCAGTACTTC. Encoded protein: CASNPNTSGRPPQYF.

CDR3 DNA sequence: TGTGCCAGCAGCCCTGGGACAGGGAGGTCCGATGAGCAGTTCTTC. It yields the protein CASSPGTGRSDEQFF. The gene calls are TRBV5-5 and TRBJ2-1, with 9 bases aligning to TRBD1. The CDR3 spans 15 residues. Unmatched junction bases numbered 10, after V lost 4 bases and J lost 8 bases. CDR1 and CDR2 from the germline V gene are SGHKS and YYEKEE (reference sequence).

The chain combines TRBV5-1 with TRBJ2-3, with TRBD2 identical over 8 bases. V was pared by 0 bases and J by 5 bases, with 11 bases of the junction left unmatched. This CDR3 is built from 17 residues. Germline CDR1 and CDR2: SGHRS and YFSETQ. CDR3 coding DNA: TGCGCCAGCAGCTTGGCTTTTATGGCGGGAGGTGGAGATACGCAGTATTTT. This translates into CASSLAFMAGGGDTQYF. Drawing the rest from reference TRBV5-1 and TRBJ2-3, the complete variable domain is KAGVTQTPRYLIKTRGQQVTLSCSPISGHRSVSWYQQTPGQGLQFLFEYFSETQRNKGNFPGRFSGRQFSNSRSEMNVSTLELGDSALYLCASSLAFMAGGGDTQYFGPGTRLTVL.

V and J are TRBV7-3 and TRBJ2-1; a weak D match, TRBD2 (6 bases). V was trimmed by 3 bases and J by 8 bases, leaving 17 bases between them. The germline V gene has CDR1 SGHTA and CDR2 FQGTGA. The CDR3 covers 15 residues. Here the CDR3 DNA reads TGTGCCAGCAGCTTGGAAACCGGGAGTGGCGATGAGCAGTTCTTC. This gives the protein CASSLETGSGDEQFF. Looking up the rest from reference TRBV7-3 and TRBJ2-1 gives the full variable domain: GAGVSQTPSNKVTEKGKYVELRCDPISGHTALYWYRQSLGQGPEFLIYFQGTGAADDSGLPNDRFFAVRPEGSVSTLKIQRTERGDSAVYLCASSLETGSGDEQFFGPGTRLTVL.

The chain joins TRBV7-2 to TRBJ1-1; TRBD1 matches 7 bases. With 5 bases clipped from V and 1 base from J, the junction kept 4 bases outside the gene matches. Germline lookup yields CDR1 SGHTA and CDR2 FQGNSA. The CDR3 loop spans 14 amino acids. In nucleotides, the CDR3 is TGTGCCAGCAGCCAATGGACAGGGAACACTGAAGCTTTCTTT. It specifies CASSQWTGNTEAFF.

The rearrangement links TRBV7-2 to TRBJ2-3; D gene unclear. The germline V and J ends were trimmed by 3 bases and 3 bases, with 13 bases remaining between them. There are 15 residues in the CDR3. Per germline, CDR1 SGHTA and CDR2 FQGNSA. This CDR3 is CASSFLPKATDTQYF. The CDR3 DNA follows: TGTGCCAGCAGCTTCCTACCCAAAGCGACAGATACGCAGTATTTT.

The rearrangement joins TRBV23-1 to TRBJ2-7; TRBD1 matches 7 bases. TRBV23-1 is an ORF; its function is uncertain. V trimming: 6 bases; J trimming: 1 base; junction bases outside the gene matches: 6. This CDR3 is 14 amino acids long. CDR3 loop: CASRPGTVSYEQYF. CDR3 in DNA: TGCGCCAGCAGGCCCGGGACAGTTTCCTACGAGCAGTACTTC.

The chain couples TRBV2 to TRBJ1-2, with D tentatively TRBD1 (5 bases). Germline V gene sequence: CDR1 SNHLY, CDR2 FYNNEI. Between the trimmed V and J ends, which lost 5 bases and 3 bases, there was a span of 7 bases. The length of the CDR3 is 12 residues. The CDR3 DNA follows: TGTGCCAGCAGTATCAGGGACTATGGCTACACCTTC. Protein product: CASSIRDYGYTF.

CDR3 region: CASSQRLAGGAISSYNEQFF. Written as DNA, the CDR3 is TGCGCCAGCAGCCAACGACTAGCGGGGGGCGCTATTAGCTCCTACAATGAGCAGTTCTTC. The chain is built from TRBV4-3 and TRBJ2-1; 13 bases line up with TRBD2. V was pared by 2 bases and J by 0 bases, with 10 bases of the junction left unmatched. Germline-derived CDR1 and CDR2 are LGHNA and YSLEER. The CDR3 runs to 20 residues.

The V and J genes are TRBV6-1 and TRBJ1-2; D is possibly TRBD1 (5 bases). The CDR3 extends over 14 amino acids. Germline lookup yields CDR1 MNHNS and CDR2 SASEGT. Deletions cut 7 bases from V and 5 bases from J, with 17 bases between. The CDR3 reads CASTPGQGVYGYTF. Here the CDR3 DNA reads TGTGCCAGCACCCCTGGGCAGGGCGTTTATGGCTACACCTTC.